The 3 T cell receptor beta chains below come from one sample, sequenced in a study of T cell clonotyping in hematopoietic cell transplantation. Clones were sequenced by immunoSEQ multiplex PCR, and TCRdb holds only the in-frame ones, with some missing. This sample has around 16,000 clones, with 93% found just once. Time point given: recipient sample about 28 days before transplant, after cytoreduction. The sample was peripheral blood mononuclear cells, taken before stem cell transplant. These receptors were obtained from a man aged 18 to 29 with biphenotypic leukemia. Some clones in this sample may be carry-over from other donors' samples.

J is TRBJ2-1 and V is TRBV13; D not certain. This CDR3 is 11 amino acids long. V was trimmed by 3 bases and J by 9 bases, leaving 6 bases between them. The germline V gene has CDR1 PRHDT and CDR2 FYEKMQ (reference sequence). The CDR3 region is CASSLIGEQFF. The CDR3, as DNA: TGTGCCAGCAGCTTGATCGGTGAGCAGTTCTTC.

The chain uses TRBV2 and TRBJ1-4, with TRBD1 as a possible D gene (6 bases). Germline V gene lookup returns CDR1 SNHLY and CDR2 FYNNEI. The CDR3 runs 14 residues. The V gene lost 5 bases and the J gene lost 6 bases, with 13 bases spanning the gap. The DNA for the CDR3 is TGTGCCAGCAGTTCGGACAGATCCTATGAAAAACTGTTTTTT. This translates into CASSSDRSYEKLFF.

This sequence joins TRBV4-1 and TRBJ2-2, with 7 bases matching TRBD2. CDR3 length equals 14 residues. J was trimmed by 8 bases and V by 4 bases; bases with no gene match: 7. Germline V gene data show CDR1 as MGHRA and CDR2 as YSYEKL. CDR3 protein: CASSPRWGGGELFF. CDR3 bases: TGCGCCAGCAGCCCCCGCTGGGGGGGAGGGGAGCTGTTTTTT.